This T cell receptor beta chain was sequenced for a study of shared clonotypes between healthy human individuals (TCRdb year 2020). Context from the whole study: Three men and two women, aged 18 to 49 years, made up the cohort. Blood TCR repertoires of about 5 healthy adults were deeply sequenced to estimate repertoire size and the extent of clonotype sharing between individuals. To increase sequencing depth and limit assay-specific biases, different laboratories used diverse techniques to prepare libraries and sequence TCR repertoires. Per donor, leukapheresis produced somewhere between about 0.85 and 8.9 billion PBMCs.

CDR1 and CDR2 (SGHAT, FQNNGV) derive from the germline V gene. Counted from cysteine to phenylalanine, this CDR3 has 16 amino acids. Kept here is only the CDR3 DNA, which spans 48 bases and is read in frame from base 1. Ends trimmed: V by 5 bases, J by 3 bases; bases unmatched to a gene: 12. Of note for this clone: Its antigen target is currently unknown. The input lacks base qualities; no much larger clone sits a single base away.

Using the deep immunoSEQ assay, TCR CDR3 regions were amplified from genomic DNA by multiplex PCR. Genomic DNA extracted from each cell subset was distributed evenly over all wells of several immunoSEQ 96-well plates, and each plate served as one replicate. For unsorted PBMC, each replicate PCR was loaded with around 300 ng genomic DNA, equivalent to 25,000 to 35,000 T cell genomes. Unsorted PBMC genomic DNA was sequenced across ten immunoSEQ deep assay plates. Purified libraries were measured with a Qubit 3.0 fluorometer, size-checked on a Bioanalyzer 2100, and measured again with the KAPA Library Quantification kit. Every immunoSEQ 96-well plate was sequenced on a dedicated single-read 150-cycle Illumina NextSeq 550 flow cell. Per the authors' processing: Because the immunoSEQ output included only junctional sequences and no quality scores, the filtering could not be the same as the filtering used for full-length reads. To assign V/J genes and CDR3, sequences were annotated using PyIR, a Python wrapper for IgBLAST v1.9, with IMGT germline references. Any read was removed if the V/J assignment was weak (E-value above 1e-6), the CDR3 was missing, or the read contained stop codons, out-of-frame junctions, or ambiguous translated residues. V3J clonotypes were defined by identical inferred V gene, J gene, and CDR3 amino acid sequence. Percentage overlap between repertoires was calculated by dividing the number of shared unique clonotypes by the size of the smaller repertoire. Richness of each repertoire was evaluated using RTK rarefaction, the Chao1 estimator, and Recon v2.1 estimates of unobserved clonotypes. TCRdb limited this immuneACCESS table to in-frame rearrangements with V and J called. A share of clones is missing; checked studies link under half to unresolved V genes, and the rest is unexplained. V and J calls and clone size are given by that table; D and trimming were obtained from the DNA. The sample contains some 530,000 clones, approximately 84% of them found a single time. About an eighth of the sample is held by the ten biggest clonotypes.

Beyond this particular receptor, the publication reports: The genetic and exposure-history diversity represented was limited by the small number of donors. Based on pairwise subsampling, the degree of clonotype sharing among donors was expected to be affected by sequencing depth. Only blood was sampled, and tissue TCR repertoires likely differ from those in blood.

The donors were healthy, HIV-negative adults with no recently reported acute infections or vaccinations. All donors were Caucasian adults living in Nashville, Tennessee, USA. In the unsorted samples, some 94 million PBMCs were counted, and genomic DNA was extracted using the QIAamp DNA Blood Mini kit. Blood was collected by leukapheresis, and PBMCs were isolated by Ficoll-Histopaque density gradient centrifugation and then cryopreserved in liquid nitrogen vapor phase. The sequencing input was PBMCs. The rearrangement joined TRBV11-2 to TRBJ1-1; TRBD1 aligns with 7 central bases. The sequence was obtained from a woman in her thirties or forties in good health. Some clones in this sample may be carry-over from other donors' samples. The CDR3 corresponds to CASSPAADRVHTEAFF. The DNA sequence reads TGTGCCAGCAGCCCCGCGGCCGACAGGGTGCACACTGAAGCTTTCTTT.